The rows below give T cell receptor beta chains drawn from one sample of a study of cytomegalovirus exposure and HLA in healthy donors. The protocol was immunoSEQ multiplex PCR, while the TCRdb copy is restricted to in-frame clones and leaves out a portion. The table shows approximately 190,000 clones, with 82% occurring only once. Sequenced input: PBMCs. The receptors stem from a young woman in good health and CMV-seronegative. The CDR3 runs from the conserved cysteine through the conserved F or W. Clone size is given for some rows only: seen once, a few or many times, or a class if the clone is expanded.

TRBV6-6,NA,CASSPQGSNQPQHF
TRBV7-6,NA,CASSRTGKTQYF
TRBV27,NA,CASSGTGGLVEAFF
TRBV6-1,NA,CASSEDGTGGLEQYF
TRBV27,NA,CASSPTLRGANSPLHF
TRBV29-1,NA,CSVEEGRATTEAFF
TRBV9,NA,CASSTTSGRWNEQFF
TRBV5-1,NA,CASSLGGSYNEQFF
TRBV10-2,NA,CASSGGQGRVEQYF
TRBV14,NA,CASSQVKDNAFF
TRBV29-1,once,CSVPQGAENTEAFF
TRBV28,NA,CASKSQGLGNEKLFF
TRBV27,NA,CATQSGYGSEQYF
TRBV7-9,NA,CASSLTGGAGQPQHF
TRBV5-1,NA,CASSLGGLYNEQFF
TRBV18,NA,CASSPRGTSTQETQYF
TRBV6-5,NA,CASSYGGGPEQYF
TRBV7-9,NA,CASSLKDSRLTDTQYF
TRBV11-3,NA,CASSPRLEPDTQYF
TRBV27,NA,CASSFRGETQYF
TRBV6-1,NA,CASSLGRLEAFF
TRBV28,NA,CASSRDKVANEKLFF
TRBV6-5,once,CASRNRGMADTQYF
TRBV29-1,NA,CSAQGRGGEKLFF
TRBV19,NA,CASSSQTGANYGYTF